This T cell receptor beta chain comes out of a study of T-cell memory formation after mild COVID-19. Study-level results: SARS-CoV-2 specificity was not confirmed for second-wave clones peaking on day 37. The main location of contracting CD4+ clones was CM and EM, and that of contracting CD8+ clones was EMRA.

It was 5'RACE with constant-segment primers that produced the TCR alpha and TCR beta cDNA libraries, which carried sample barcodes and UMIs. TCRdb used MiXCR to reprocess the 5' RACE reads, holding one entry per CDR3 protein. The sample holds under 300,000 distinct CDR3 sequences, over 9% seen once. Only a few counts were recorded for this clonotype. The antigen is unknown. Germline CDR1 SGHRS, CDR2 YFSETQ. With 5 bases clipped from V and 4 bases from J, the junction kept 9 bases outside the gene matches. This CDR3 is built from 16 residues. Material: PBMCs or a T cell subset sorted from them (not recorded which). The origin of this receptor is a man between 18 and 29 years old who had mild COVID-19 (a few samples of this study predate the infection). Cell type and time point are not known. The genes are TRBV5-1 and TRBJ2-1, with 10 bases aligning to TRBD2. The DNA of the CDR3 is TGCGCCAGCAGAGGAGGAAAACTAGCGGGGTACAATGAGCAGTTCTTC. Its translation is CASRGGKLAGYNEQFF.